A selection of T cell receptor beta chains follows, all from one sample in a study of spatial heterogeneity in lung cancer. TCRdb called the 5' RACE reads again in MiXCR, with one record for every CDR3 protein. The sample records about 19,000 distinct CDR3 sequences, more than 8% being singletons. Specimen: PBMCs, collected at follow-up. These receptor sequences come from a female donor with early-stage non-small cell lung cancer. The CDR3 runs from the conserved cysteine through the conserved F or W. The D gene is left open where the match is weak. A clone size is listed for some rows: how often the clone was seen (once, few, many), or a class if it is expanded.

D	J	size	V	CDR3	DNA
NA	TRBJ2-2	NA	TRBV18	CASSPRLALNTGELFF	TGTGCCAGCTCACCACGGCTAGCGCTGAACACCGGGGAGCTGTTTTTT
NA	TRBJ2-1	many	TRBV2	CASSERGPRDEQFF	TGTGCCAGCAGTGAACGGGGTCCGAGGGATGAGCAGTTCTTC
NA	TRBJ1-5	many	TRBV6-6	CASTLGRGSSNQPQHF	TGTGCCAGCACCCTGGGCCGGGGGTCCAGCAATCAGCCCCAGCATTTT
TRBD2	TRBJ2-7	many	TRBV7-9	CASSSQGGEEYF	TGTGCCAGCAGCTCGCAGGGAGGGGAGGAGTACTTC
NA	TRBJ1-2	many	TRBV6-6	CASSYGGYTF	TGTGCCAGCAGTTACGGTGGCTACACCTTC
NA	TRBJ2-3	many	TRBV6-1	CASKLGSDTQYF	TGTGCCAGCAAGTTGGGATCAGATACGCAGTATTTT
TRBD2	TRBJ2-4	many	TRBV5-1	CASSPGRGGAKNIQYF	TGCGCCAGCAGCCCCGGACGGGGGGGGGCCAAAAACATTCAGTACTTC
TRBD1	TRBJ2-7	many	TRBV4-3	CASSSGTGFYEQYF	TGCGCCAGCAGCTCCGGGACAGGGTTCTACGAGCAGTACTTC
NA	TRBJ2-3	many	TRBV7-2	CASSLDGASTDTQYF	TGTGCCAGCAGCTTAGATGGGGCGAGCACAGATACGCAGTATTTT
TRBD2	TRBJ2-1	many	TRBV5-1	CASSLEGSGYNEQFF	TGCGCCAGCAGCTTGGAGGGTAGCGGGTACAATGAGCAGTTCTTC
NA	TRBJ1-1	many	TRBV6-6	CASRSESEAFF	TGTGCCAGCAGAAGCGAGTCTGAAGCTTTCTTT
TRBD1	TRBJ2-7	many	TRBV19	CASSPRQGWNEQYF	TGTGCCAGTAGTCCTCGACAGGGGTGGAACGAGCAGTACTTC
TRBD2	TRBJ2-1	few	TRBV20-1	CSARLAGDEQFF	TGCAGTGCTAGACTAGCGGGAGATGAGCAGTTCTTC
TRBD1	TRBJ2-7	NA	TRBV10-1	CASSEETGPYEQYF	TGCGCCAGCAGTGAAGAGACAGGGCCGTACGAGCAGTACTTC
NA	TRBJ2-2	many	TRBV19	CASSTTVTGELFF	TGTGCCAGTAGTACGACAGTCACCGGGGAGCTGTTTTTT
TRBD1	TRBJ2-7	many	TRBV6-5	CASSSIRDRGYEQYF	TGTGCCAGCAGTTCGATCCGGGACAGGGGATACGAGCAGTACTTC
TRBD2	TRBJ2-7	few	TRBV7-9	CASSIIRGLDGSYEQYF	TGTGCCAGCAGCATCATAAGGGGACTAGACGGCTCCTACGAGCAGTACTTC
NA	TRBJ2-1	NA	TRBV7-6	CASSRTEGSQEFF	TGTGCCAGCAGCCGGACGGAGGGCAGCCAGGAGTTCTTC
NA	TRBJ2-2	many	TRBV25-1	CASSEYTGAGELFF	TGTGCCAGCAGTGAATATACGGGGGCCGGGGAGCTGTTTTTT
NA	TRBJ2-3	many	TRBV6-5	CASSYGGRASTDTQYF	TGTGCCAGCAGTTATGGCGGCAGGGCAAGCACAGATACGCAGTATTTT
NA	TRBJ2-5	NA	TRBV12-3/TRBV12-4	CASSLTETQYF	TGTGCCAGCAGTTTAACGGAGACCCAGTACTTC
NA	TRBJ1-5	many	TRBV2	CASRGGSASNQPQHF	TGTGCCAGCAGGGGCGGGTCCGCCAGCAATCAGCCCCAGCATTTT
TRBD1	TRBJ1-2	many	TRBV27	CASSFGQDYGYTF	TGTGCCAGCAGTTTCGGACAGGACTATGGCTACACCTTC
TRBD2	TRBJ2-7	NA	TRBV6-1	CASRLAAYEQYF	TGTGCCAGCCGACTAGCGGCCTACGAGCAGTACTTC